Listed here are 23 T cell receptor beta chains from one sample, sequenced in a study of regulatory T cells in long-lasting Graves disease. Library construction for TCR beta used iRepertoire HTBI primers and Arm-PCR of CDR3 regions. TCRdb re-called the multiplex PCR reads through MiXCR, storing one row per CDR3 protein. The sample holds 400,000 to 550,000 distinct CDR3 sequences; about a sixth are singletons and the top ten take 23%. Time point defined: newly diagnosed GD, antithyroid drugs for less than 3 months. Preparation of the TCR library used RNA extracted from PBMCs. This sample was also put to use in a study of T cells in Graves' hyperthyroidism and ophthalmopathy.

The material sequenced was peripheral blood mononuclear cells (PBMCs), taken at new diagnosis, from a patient treated with antithyroid drugs. Source of these receptors: a woman younger than 35 with Graves disease.

J is TRBJ2-7 and V is TRBV5-1; 9 bases are shared with TRBD2. The germline gives CDR1 SGHRS, CDR2 YFSETQ. The CDR3 consists of 15 residues. Germline trimming cut 10 bases from V and 3 bases from J; bases unmatched to any gene: 14. This CDR3 reads CASQVIAGVDYEQYF. The CDR3 region has the DNA TGCGCCTCTCAAGTGATAGCGGGAGTCGACTACGAGCAGTACTTC. Combining the CDR3 with reference TRBV5-1 and TRBJ2-7 gives the whole variable domain KAGVTQTPRYLIKTRGQQVTLSCSPISGHRSVSWYQQTPGQGLQFLFEYFSETQRNKGNFPGRFSGRQFSNSRSEMNVSTLELGDSALYLCASQVIAGVDYEQYFGPGTRLTVT.

This chain uses TRBV10-3 with TRBJ1-2; the match to TRBD1 covers 7 bases. CDR1 is ENHRY, CDR2 SYGVKD, per germline. J was trimmed by 5 bases and V by 4 bases; bases with no gene match: 7. The CDR3 covers 14 residues. The CDR3 loop reads CAISAPDRPYGYTF. DNA for the CDR3: TGTGCCATCAGTGCCCCGGACAGGCCGTATGGCTACACCTTC.

On this clonotype: This may be a read error: a much more frequent sequence differs by one nucleotide. The chain joins TRBV30 to TRBJ2-4, with D perhaps TRBD1 or TRBD2 (5 bases each). The germline V gene has CDR1 GTSNPN and CDR2 SVGIG (reference sequence). V shed 3 bases and J shed 9 bases, with 9 bases lying between them. The CDR3 loop spans 11 amino acids. Written as DNA, the CDR3 is TGTGCCTGGAGCTCGAGGGGCATTCAGTACTTC. Translation gives CAWSSRGIQYF.

Many counts were recorded for this clonotype. The rearrangement uses TRBV7-2 and TRBJ2-7; D is unclear. V lost 3 bases to trimming and J lost 4 bases, with 16 bases between them. This CDR3 spans 15 amino acids. Per germline, CDR1 SGHTA and CDR2 FQGNSA. The CDR3 is CASSFPHILAYEQYF. The CDR3 DNA sequence: TGTGCCAGCAGCTTCCCCCATATCCTCGCGTACGAGCAGTACTTC.

This clonotype has at least ten counts. The J gene is TRBJ2-7, the V gene TRBV7-9, with a tentative D call TRBD1 (6 bases). This CDR3 contains 14 residues. Trimming removed 1 base at V and 3 bases at J, with 10 bases between. The germline CDR1 and CDR2 sequences are SEHNR and FQNEAQ (reference sequence). The CDR3, as DNA: TGTGCCAGCAGCTTAGTAGACAGGATCTACGAGCAGTACTTC. Translation: CASSLVDRIYEQYF.

This clonotype was detected a few times. This chain connects TRBV14 to TRBJ1-6, with 8 bases lining up with TRBD1. Germline trimming cut 1 base from V and 8 bases from J; bases unmatched to any gene: 1. Germline assignment: CDR1 SGHDN and CDR2 FVKESK. CDR3 length equals 14 residues. This chain's CDR3 is CASSQGQGHSPLHF. The CDR3 nucleotides read TGTGCCAGCAGCCAAGGACAGGGGCATTCACCCCTCCACTTT.

This clonotype was counted many times. The chain joins TRBV12-3 or TRBV12-4 to TRBJ2-7; the match to TRBD1 covers 12 bases. The CDR3 contains 16 residues. J was trimmed by 6 bases and V by 0 bases; bases with no gene match: 6. The CDR3 reads CASSLAGTGGSGEQYF. CDR3 nucleotide sequence: TGTGCCAGCAGTTTAGCGGGGACAGGGGGCTCGGGCGAGCAGTACTTC.

The rearrangement uses TRBV10-3 and TRBJ2-5; the D gene is possibly TRBD2 (7 bases). The CDR3 is 12 amino acids. Trimming took off 6 bases at V and 5 bases at J, with 10 bases between the two ends. CDR1 is ENHRY and CDR2 is SYGVKD in the germline V gene. The CDR3 protein is CAIREGGETQYF. The CDR3 DNA follows: TGTGCCATCAGGGAGGGGGGGGAGACCCAGTACTTC.

At least ten counts were recorded for this clonotype. V gene TRBV28 combines with J gene TRBJ2-3; the match to TRBD1 covers 8 bases. The CDR3 is made up of 15 amino acids. Trimming at V came to 6 bases and at J to 8 bases, leaving 13 bases not matched to a gene. Germline CDR1 reads MDHEN; CDR2 reads SYDVKM. CDR3 DNA: TGTGCCAGCAGCCCCGGACAGGGCCCCTTCGGTACGCAGTATTTT. It translates to CASSPGQGPFGTQYF.

In this sample, this clonotype turned up many times. This sequence joins TRBV30 and TRBJ1-1; D ambiguous. Germline-derived CDR1 and CDR2 are GTSNPN and SVGIG (reference sequence). The CDR3 has 11 amino acids. Trimming pared 4 bases from V and 4 bases from J, leaving 7 bases between. CDR3 DNA sequence: TGTGCCTGGACTAAGGGCACTGAAGCTTTCTTT. Translation gives CAWTKGTEAFF.

This clonotype was counted ten times or more. V gene TRBV7-9 combines with J gene TRBJ2-7; maybe TRBD1 (5 bases). Trimming took off 4 bases at V and 5 bases at J, with 18 bases between the two ends. This CDR3 has 15 residues. In germline, CDR1 is SEHNR, CDR2 FQNEAQ (reference sequence). CDR3: CASSSVDTFGNEQYF. The CDR3 nucleotides are TGTGCCAGCAGCTCCGTGGACACCTTTGGGAACGAGCAGTACTTC. Using reference TRBV7-9 and TRBJ2-7 for the parts outside the CDR3, the full variable domain is DTGVSQNPRHKITKRGQNVTFRCDPISEHNRLYWYRQTLGQGPEFLTYFQNEAQLEKSRLLSDRFSAERPKGSFSTLEIQRTEQGDSAMYLCASSSVDTFGNEQYFGPGTRLTVT.

The table lists this clonotype with a few counts. The chain has TRBV5-6 and TRBJ2-7; TRBD1 is a possible D gene (5 bases). The CDR3 is 14 amino acids. Between the trimmed V and J ends, which lost 3 bases and 3 bases, there was a span of 13 bases. Germline V lookup: CDR1 SGHDT, CDR2 YYEEEE. This chain's CDR3 is CASSYSGMNYEQYF. The CDR3 bases are TGTGCCAGCAGCTACTCAGGGATGAACTACGAGCAGTACTTC.

The rearrangement uses TRBV5-1 and TRBJ2-2, with D unclear. Looked up from germline, CDR1 is SGHRS and CDR2 is YFSETQ. The CDR3 totals 15 residues. V gave up 4 bases and J gave up 0 bases, with 10 bases separating them. The CDR3 is CASSRDTSNTGELFF. Here the CDR3 DNA reads TGCGCCAGCAGCCGTGACACATCGAACACCGGGGAGCTGTTTTTT. The full variable domain, rest sourced from reference TRBV5-1 and TRBJ2-2, is KAGVTQTPRYLIKTRGQQVTLSCSPISGHRSVSWYQQTPGQGLQFLFEYFSETQRNKGNFPGRFSGRQFSNSRSEMNVSTLELGDSALYLCASSRDTSNTGELFFGEGSRLTVL.

The table lists this clonotype with a few counts. J is TRBJ1-1 and V is TRBV5-1; 9 bases agree with TRBD1. Germline CDR1 SGHRS, CDR2 YFSETQ. V lost 5 bases to trimming and J lost 4 bases; unmatched junction nucleotides: 6. The CDR3 extends over 14 amino acids. The CDR3 sequence is CASSSQGASTEAFF. The CDR3 DNA follows: TGCGCCAGCAGTTCACAGGGGGCTTCCACTGAAGCTTTCTTT. The variable domain in full, completed from reference TRBV5-1 and TRBJ1-1, reads KAGVTQTPRYLIKTRGQQVTLSCSPISGHRSVSWYQQTPGQGLQFLFEYFSETQRNKGNFPGRFSGRQFSNSRSEMNVSTLELGDSALYLCASSSQGASTEAFFGQGTRLTVV.

This clonotype was detected only a few times. The V gene is TRBV12-3 or TRBV12-4, the J gene TRBJ2-1, with 9 nucleotides matching TRBD2. V dropped 5 bases and J dropped 4; count of bases not matched to a gene: 21. The CDR3 extends over 20 amino acids. Written as DNA, the CDR3 is TGTGCCAGCAGTCCCCAATCGGGGCACTGGACTAGCGCAAGATACAATGAGCAGTTCTTC. This codes for CASSPQSGHWTSARYNEQFF.

This clonotype was counted between two and nine times. This rearrangement joins TRBV10-3 to TRBJ2-7; D not certain. Trimming left V 5 bases short and J 0 bases short, with 5 bases between. CDR3 size: 12 residues. Germline V lookup: CDR1 ENHRY, CDR2 SYGVKD. The CDR3 DNA sequence: TGTGCCATCAGTAACCCCTCCTACGAGCAGTACTTC. The encoded protein is CAISNPSYEQYF.

This clonotype was seen at least ten times. The chain recombines TRBV12-3 or TRBV12-4 with TRBJ1-4; D call uncertain. Trimming stripped 8 bases from V and 8 bases from J, with 15 bases between. The CDR3 spans 13 residues. The CDR3 reads CASWQSPGEKLFF. In DNA form, the CDR3 reads TGTGCCAGCTGGCAGTCCCCTGGGGAAAAACTGTTTTTT.

The V call is TRBV25-1, the J call TRBJ2-7; no definite D call. Trimming took off 7 bases at V and 2 bases at J, with 12 bases between the two ends. CDR1 is MGHDK and CDR2 is SYGVNS in the germline V gene. CDR3 length equals 13 residues. Here the CDR3 DNA reads TGTGCCAGCACCGGCGACACGACCTACGAGCAGTACTTC. This gives the protein CASTGDTTYEQYF.

To note about this clonotype: A read error may explain this, as a much larger clone is one base away. Because the CDR3 is missing its conserved closing phenylalanine or tryptophan, this is likely a read error. The genes are TRBV6-2 or TRBV6-3 and TRBJ2-5; TRBD1 might be the D (6 bases). V was cut by 5 bases and J by 4 bases, with 23 bases left in between. The CDR3 is 17 amino acids. The germline gives CDR1 MNHEY, CDR2 SVGEGT. The CDR3 DNA sequence: TGTGCCAGCAGTCCCCGACAGGACGGTTGGTGGGGAGAGACCCAGTACCTC. The encoded protein is CASSPRQDGWWGETQYL.

This clonotype turned up a few times. This chain connects TRBV4-3 to TRBJ2-1, with D maybe TRBD2 (5 bases). Germline CDR1 is LGHNA and CDR2 is YSLEER. Trimming took off 0 bases at V and 5 bases at J, with 5 bases between the two ends. This CDR3 contains 13 residues. The chain's CDR3 is CASSQEGDNEQFF. CDR3 nucleotide sequence: TGCGCCAGCAGCCAAGAGGGAGACAATGAGCAGTTCTTC.

A single count supports this clonotype. This sequence may be a read error, since a much larger clone differs from it by one base. V and J are TRBV20-1 and TRBJ1-2; 8 bases line up with TRBD1. With 4 bases clipped from V and 5 bases from J, the junction kept 6 bases outside the gene matches. Germline-derived CDR1 and CDR2 are DFQATT and SNEGSKA (reference sequence). The CDR3 runs to 13 residues. In DNA form, the CDR3 reads TGCAGTGCTACAAGAACAGGGGGGTATGGCTACACCTTC. Amino acid sequence: CSATRTGGYGYTF.

This clonotype is a singleton in its sample. A much larger clone is a single base away; this may be a read error. The chain is built from TRBV20-1 and TRBJ2-5, with D possibly matching TRBD2 (6 bases). This CDR3 comprises 16 residues. Germline assignment: CDR1 DFQATT and CDR2 SNEGSKA (reference sequence). The CDR3 DNA reads TGCAGTGCTGCCAGACTAGTTTGGGGGTTATCAGAGGCCCAGTACTTC. Its translation: CSAARLVWGLSEAQYF.

The chain carries TRBV30 and TRBJ2-7; D might be TRBD1 (6 bases). The ends were cut back, 4 bases at V and 2 bases at J, with 12 bases in the middle. This CDR3 is built from 13 residues. CDR1 GTSNPN and CDR2 SVGIG come from the germline V gene (reference sequence). In nucleotides, the CDR3 is TGTGCCTGGACAGGGGATCGAACCTACGAGCAGTACTTC. Its protein product is CAWTGDRTYEQYF.